The T cell receptor (beta chain) described here comes from a study of prognosis after radiotherapy for stage I lung cancer. Study observations and caveats: A determination of whether the expanded TCR clones were tumor-specific was not made. Once stereotactic body radiation therapy had been given, unique TCR clone counts fell, with a median of around 10,000 versus 6,900.

It was by two-round multiplex PCR that TCR beta CDR3 was amplified from genomic DNA. The first PCR round targeted every TRBV and TRBJ gene with specific primers. TCRdb analysed the multiplex PCR reads with MiXCR anew, one entry per CDR3 protein. The data show about 25,000 distinct CDR3 sequences, around 34% seen once. Blood draws of around 6 milliliters of peripheral blood occurred at each of two time points. As regards this clonotype: The target antigen is unknown.

The CDR3 sequence is 21 residues long. With 0 bases clipped from V and 3 bases from J, the junction kept 20 bases outside the gene matches. Germline V gives CDR1 LGHNT, CDR2 FRNRAP. The specimen comprised PBMCs, sampled before or after stereotactic body radiation therapy (not recorded which). This sequence was found in a donor over 45 with non-small cell lung cancer. The chain recombines TRBV12-5 with TRBJ2-3; the match to TRBD2 covers 8 bases. Written as DNA, the CDR3 is TGTGCTAGTGGTTTGGTAAGGAGATCAGGGACTAGGGGAGGGCCGACAGATACGCAGTATTTT. This gives the protein CASGLVRRSGTRGGPTDTQYF.